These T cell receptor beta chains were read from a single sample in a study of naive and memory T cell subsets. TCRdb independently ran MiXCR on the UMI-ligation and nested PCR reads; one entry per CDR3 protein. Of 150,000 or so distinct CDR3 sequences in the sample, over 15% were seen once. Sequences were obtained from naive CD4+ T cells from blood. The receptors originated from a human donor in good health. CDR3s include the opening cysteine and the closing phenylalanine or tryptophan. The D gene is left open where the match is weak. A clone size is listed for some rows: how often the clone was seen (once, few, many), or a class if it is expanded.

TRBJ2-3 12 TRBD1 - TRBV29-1 TGCAGCGGACAGGGGGCAGGATATACGCAGTATTTT CSGQGAGYTQYF
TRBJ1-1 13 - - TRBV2 TGTGCCAGCGCTCTTGCGGTTGACACTGAAGCTTTCTTT CASALAVDTEAFF
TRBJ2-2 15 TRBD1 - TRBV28 TGTGCCAGCACCTCTCAGGGGGCAGGCACCGGGGAGCTGTTTTTT CASTSQGAGTGELFF
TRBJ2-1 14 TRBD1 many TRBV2 TGTGCCAGCAGTGCCGAGAGAGGGGGCACTGAGCAGTTCTTC CASSAERGGTEQFF
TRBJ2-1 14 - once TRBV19 TGTGCCAGTAGTATTGAACGAGCCTACAATGAGCAGTTCTTC CASSIERAYNEQFF
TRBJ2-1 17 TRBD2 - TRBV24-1 TGTGCCACCAGTGATGCTAGCGGGAGGCGCGGCTACAATGAGCAGTTCTTC CATSDASGRRGYNEQFF
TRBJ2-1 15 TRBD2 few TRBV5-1 TGCGCCAGCAGCTTTGGGTCTAGCGGATACAATGAGCAGTTCTTC CASSFGSSGYNEQFF
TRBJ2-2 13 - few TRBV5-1 TGCGCCAGCAGCAGGGGTGACACCGGGGAGCTGTTTTTT CASSRGDTGELFF
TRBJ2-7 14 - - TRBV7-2 TGTGCCAGCAGCTTAGGTCACAGCTCCTACGAGCAGTACTTC CASSLGHSSYEQYF
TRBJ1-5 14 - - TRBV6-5 TGTGCCAGCAGTACAGGACGGGGGAATCAGCCCCAGCATTTT CASSTGRGNQPQHF
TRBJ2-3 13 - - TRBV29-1 TGCAGCCCCCGGGAAGGGGGCACAGATACGCAGTATTTT CSPREGGTDTQYF
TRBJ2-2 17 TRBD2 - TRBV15 TGTGCCACCAGCAGAGATCGGGCGGGAGTGGGTACCGGGGAGCTGTTTTTT CATSRDRAGVGTGELFF
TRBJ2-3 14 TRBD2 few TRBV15 TGTGCCACCCGACTAGCGGGAGTTGCAGATACGCAGTATTTT CATRLAGVADTQYF
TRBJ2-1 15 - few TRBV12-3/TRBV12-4 TGTGCCAGCAGTTTTGAGCGGCGGGGCCTCAATGAGCAGTTCTTC CASSFERRGLNEQFF
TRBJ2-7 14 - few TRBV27 TGTGCCAGCAGTTTATCGATCCAGCGACACGAGCAGTACTTC CASSLSIQRHEQYF
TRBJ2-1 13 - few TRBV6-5 TGTGCCAGTCACCCCGGCTCCTACAATGAGCAGTTCTTC CASHPGSYNEQFF
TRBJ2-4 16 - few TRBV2 TGTGCCAGCAGTGAAAGGGTGCAGTTGGCCAAAAACATTCAGTACTTC CASSERVQLAKNIQYF
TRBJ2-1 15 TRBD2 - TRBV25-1 TGTGCCAGCAGTGAATTAGCGGGAGGGATAGGCGAGCAGTTCTTC CASSELAGGIGEQFF
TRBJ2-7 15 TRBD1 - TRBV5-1 TGCGCCAGCAGCTCCACGGGACAGGTCACCTACGAGCAGTACTTC CASSSTGQVTYEQYF
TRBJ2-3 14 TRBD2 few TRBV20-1 TGCAGTGCTATCGGGGAGGGCGGCACAGATACGCAGTATTTT CSAIGEGGTDTQYF
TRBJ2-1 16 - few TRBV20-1 TGCAGTGCTAGAGATCAAGACAGGCCTAGGGGCAATGAGCAGTTCTTC CSARDQDRPRGNEQFF
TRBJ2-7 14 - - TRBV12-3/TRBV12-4 TGTGCCAGCAGTTTATGGCAGGGGGGCTACGAGCAGTACTTC CASSLWQGGYEQYF
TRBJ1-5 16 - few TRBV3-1 TGTGCCAGCAGCCAAGACTCTAGGGGCGGCAATCAGCCCCAGCATTTT CASSQDSRGGNQPQHF
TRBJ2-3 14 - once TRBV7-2 TGTGCCAGCAGCTTCATTAGGGACACAGATACGCAGTATTTT CASSFIRDTDTQYF
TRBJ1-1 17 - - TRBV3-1 TGTGCCAGCAGCCAATGGTCCGGGGGCCAGATGAACACTGAAGCTTTCTTT CASSQWSGGQMNTEAFF
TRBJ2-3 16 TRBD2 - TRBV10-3 TGTGCCATCAGCGAAAGGACTAGCGGGACCACAGATACGCAGTATTTT CAISERTSGTTDTQYF
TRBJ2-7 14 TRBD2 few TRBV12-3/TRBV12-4 TGTGCCAGCAGTTTAGGGGACTATGATTACGAGCAGTACTTC CASSLGDYDYEQYF
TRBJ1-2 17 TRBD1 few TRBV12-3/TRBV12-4 TGTGCCAGCAGTGGGAGACAGGGGGCGCGTTCATGGTATGGCTACACCTTC CASSGRQGARSWYGYTF
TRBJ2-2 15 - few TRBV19 TGTGCCAGTAGAATTACAGGTTCGAGGGCCGGGGAGCTGTTTTTT CASRITGSRAGELFF
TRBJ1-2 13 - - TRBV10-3 TGTGCCATCAGTGAGGACCGGGACTATGGCTACACCTTC CAISEDRDYGYTF
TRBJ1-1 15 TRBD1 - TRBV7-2 TGTGCCAGCAGCCCCCCCTACAGGGGAGTTACTGAAGCTTTCTTT CASSPPYRGVTEAFF
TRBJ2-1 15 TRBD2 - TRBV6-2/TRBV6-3 TGTGCCAGCAGTTACGCGGGAGGGCTCACCAATGAGCAGTTCTTC CASSYAGGLTNEQFF
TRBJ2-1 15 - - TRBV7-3 TGTGCCAGCAGCATGACGTTTGCACCTGAGGAGGAGCAGTTCTTC CASSMTFAPEEEQFF
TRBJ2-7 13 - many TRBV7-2 TGTGCCAGCAGCAACCAGGGCACCTACGAGCAGTACTTC CASSNQGTYEQYF
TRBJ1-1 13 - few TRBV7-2 TGTGCCAGCCTCGAAATGTTGAACACTGAAGCTTTCTTT CASLEMLNTEAFF
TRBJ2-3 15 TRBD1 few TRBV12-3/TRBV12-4 TGTGCCAGCAGTTTACTAACAGGGGTGTCAGATACGCAGTATTTT CASSLLTGVSDTQYF
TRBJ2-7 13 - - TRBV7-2 TGTGCCAGCAGCAAGCAGATTATATACGAGCAGTACTTC CASSKQIIYEQYF
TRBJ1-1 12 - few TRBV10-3 TGTGCCATCAGGAGAGACAACACTGAAGCTTTCTTT CAIRRDNTEAFF
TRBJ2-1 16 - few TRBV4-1 TGCGCCAGCAGCCAAGTGACGGGACCTGGATACAATGAGCAGTTCTTC CASSQVTGPGYNEQFF
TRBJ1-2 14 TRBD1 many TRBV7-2 TGTGCCAGCAGCCTACAGGGGCCAAACTATGGCTACACCTTC CASSLQGPNYGYTF
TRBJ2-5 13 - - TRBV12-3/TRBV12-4 TGTGCCAGCAGTTTTAATATCCGAGAGACCCAGTACTTC CASSFNIRETQYF